Included here is one T cell receptor beta chain sequence, with context. Its target is unknown. The donors were in the roughly 120-subject validation cohort, distinct from the roughly 700-subject first cohort. The data are from a study of cytomegalovirus exposure and HLA in healthy donors. Sequencing used immunoSEQ multiplex PCR; TCRdb keeps in-frame clones, though not all of them. Of under 300,000 clones in the sample, 86% are singletons; the top ten hold less than 1.5%. Study-level findings and limits: Cytomegalovirus status was reportedly diagnosed by the classifier with high specificity and sensitivity.

Germline V gene lookup returns CDR1 MNHEY and CDR2 SMNVEV (reference sequence). This CDR3 region has 16 residues. V lost 5 bases to trimming and J lost 3 bases; unmatched junction nucleotides: 12. The genes are TRBV27 and TRBJ2-5; 7 bases are shared with TRBD1. This sequence was found in a young woman in good health and CMV-seropositive. Sequencing was performed on PBMCs. The CDR3 nucleotides read TGTGCCAGCAGTCAACTCGGGACAGCAAAGAAAGAGACCCAGTACTTC. It translates to CASSQLGTAKKETQYF.